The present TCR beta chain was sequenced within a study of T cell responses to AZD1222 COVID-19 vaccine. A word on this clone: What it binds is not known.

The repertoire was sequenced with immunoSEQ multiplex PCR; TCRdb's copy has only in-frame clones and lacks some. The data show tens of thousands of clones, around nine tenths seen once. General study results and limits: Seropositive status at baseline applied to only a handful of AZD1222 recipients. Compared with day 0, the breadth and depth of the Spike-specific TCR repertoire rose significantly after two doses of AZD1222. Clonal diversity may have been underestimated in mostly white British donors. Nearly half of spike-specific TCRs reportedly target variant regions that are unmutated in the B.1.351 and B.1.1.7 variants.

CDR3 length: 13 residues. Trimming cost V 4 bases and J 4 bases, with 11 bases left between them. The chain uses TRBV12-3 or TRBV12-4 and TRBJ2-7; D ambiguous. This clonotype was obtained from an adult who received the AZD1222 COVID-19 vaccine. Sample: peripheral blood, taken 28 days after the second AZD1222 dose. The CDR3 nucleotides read TGTGCCAGCAGTTCCCTCGAGGAATACGAGCAGTACTTC. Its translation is CASSSLEEYEQYF.